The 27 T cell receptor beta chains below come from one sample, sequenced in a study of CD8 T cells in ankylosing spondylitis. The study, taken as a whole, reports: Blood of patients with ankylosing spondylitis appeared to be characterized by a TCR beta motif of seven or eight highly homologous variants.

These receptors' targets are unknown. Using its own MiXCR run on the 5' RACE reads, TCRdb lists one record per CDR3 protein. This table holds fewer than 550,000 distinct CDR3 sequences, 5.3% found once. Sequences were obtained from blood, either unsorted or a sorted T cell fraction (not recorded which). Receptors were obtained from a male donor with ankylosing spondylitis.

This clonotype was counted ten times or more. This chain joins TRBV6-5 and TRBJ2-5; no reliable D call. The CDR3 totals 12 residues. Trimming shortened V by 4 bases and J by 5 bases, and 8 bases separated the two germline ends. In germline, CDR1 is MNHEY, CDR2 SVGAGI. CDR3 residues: CASSSQGETQYF. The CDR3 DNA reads TGTGCCAGCAGTTCGCAAGGGGAGACCCAGTACTTC.

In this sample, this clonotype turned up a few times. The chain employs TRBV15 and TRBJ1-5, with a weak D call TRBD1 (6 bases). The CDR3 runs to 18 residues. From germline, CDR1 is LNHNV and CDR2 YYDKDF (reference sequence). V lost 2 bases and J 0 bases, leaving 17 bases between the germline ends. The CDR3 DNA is TGTGCCACCAGCAGACGCACATTACAGGGACTTAGCAATCAGCCCCAGCATTTT. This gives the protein CATSRRTLQGLSNQPQHF.

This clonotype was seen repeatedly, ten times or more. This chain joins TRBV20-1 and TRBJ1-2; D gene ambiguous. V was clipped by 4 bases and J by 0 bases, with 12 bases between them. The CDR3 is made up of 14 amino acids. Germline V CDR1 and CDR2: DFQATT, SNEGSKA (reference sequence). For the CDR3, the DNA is TGCAGTGCTATGATACCTCCAGCTAACTATGGCTACACCTTC. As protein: CSAMIPPANYGYTF.

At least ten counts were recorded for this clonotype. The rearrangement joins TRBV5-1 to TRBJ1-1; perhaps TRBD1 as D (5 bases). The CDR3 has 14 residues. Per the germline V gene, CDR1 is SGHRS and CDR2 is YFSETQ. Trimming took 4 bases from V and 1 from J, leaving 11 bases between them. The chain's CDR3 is CASSGGAGNTEAFF. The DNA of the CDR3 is TGCGCCAGCAGCGGGGGAGCGGGGAACACTGAAGCTTTCTTT. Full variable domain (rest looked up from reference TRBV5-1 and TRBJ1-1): KAGVTQTPRYLIKTRGQQVTLSCSPISGHRSVSWYQQTPGQGLQFLFEYFSETQRNKGNFPGRFSGRQFSNSRSEMNVSTLELGDSALYLCASSGGAGNTEAFFGQGTRLTVV.

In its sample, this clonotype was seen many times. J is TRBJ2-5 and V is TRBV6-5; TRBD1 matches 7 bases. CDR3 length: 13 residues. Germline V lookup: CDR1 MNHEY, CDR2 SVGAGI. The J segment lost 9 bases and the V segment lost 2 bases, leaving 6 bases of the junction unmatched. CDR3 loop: CASSYLPTGAQYF. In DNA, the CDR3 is TGTGCCAGCAGTTACCTACCCACAGGGGCCCAGTACTTC.

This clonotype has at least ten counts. CDR3 amino acids: CASSLGPKRMNTEAFF. CDR3 DNA sequence: TGTGCCAGCAGCCTGGGGCCCAAACGAATGAACACTGAAGCTTTCTTT. The J gene is TRBJ1-1, the V gene TRBV7-9; possibly TRBD1 for D (5 bases). Trimming took 5 bases from V and 0 from J, leaving 16 bases between them. The germline CDR1 and CDR2 sequences are SEHNR and FQNEAQ (reference sequence). The CDR3 is made up of 16 amino acids.

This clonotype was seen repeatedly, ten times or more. In DNA form, the CDR3 reads TGTGCCATCAGTGAAACTAGCGGCCAAGAGACCCAGTACTTC. Its protein product is CAISETSGQETQYF. This chain connects TRBV10-3 to TRBJ2-5; TRBD2 matches at 8 bases. This CDR3 comprises 14 residues. V lost 3 bases and J lost 1; bases outside the gene matches: 1. Per germline, CDR1 ENHRY and CDR2 SYGVKD.

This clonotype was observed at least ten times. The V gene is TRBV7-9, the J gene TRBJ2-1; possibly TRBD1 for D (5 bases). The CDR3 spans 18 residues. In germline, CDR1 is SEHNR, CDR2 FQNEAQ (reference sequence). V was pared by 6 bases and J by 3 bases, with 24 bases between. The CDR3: CASRPNARIQARYNEQFF. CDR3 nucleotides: TGTGCCAGCAGACCTAACGCCCGGATACAGGCCCGCTACAATGAGCAGTTCTTC.

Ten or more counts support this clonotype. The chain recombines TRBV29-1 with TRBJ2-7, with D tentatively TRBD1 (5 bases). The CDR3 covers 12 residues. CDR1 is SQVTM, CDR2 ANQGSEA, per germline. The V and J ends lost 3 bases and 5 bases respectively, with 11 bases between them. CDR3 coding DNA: TGCAGCGTTGACGGTTTAGGGGACGAGCAGTACTTC. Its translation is CSVDGLGDEQYF.

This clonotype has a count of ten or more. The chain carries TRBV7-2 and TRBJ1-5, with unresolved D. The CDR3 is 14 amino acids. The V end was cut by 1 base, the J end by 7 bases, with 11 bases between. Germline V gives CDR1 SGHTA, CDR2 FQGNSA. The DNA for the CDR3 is TGTGCCAGCAGCTTAGGAGGTGCGTCACAGCCCCAGCATTTT. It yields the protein CASSLGGASQPQHF. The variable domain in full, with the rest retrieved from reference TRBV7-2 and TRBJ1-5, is GAGVSQSPSNKVTEKGKDVELRCDPISGHTALYWYRQSLGQGLEFLIYFQGNSAPDKSGLPSDRFSAERTGGSVSTLTIQRTQQEDSAVYLCASSLGGASQPQHFGDGTRLSIL.

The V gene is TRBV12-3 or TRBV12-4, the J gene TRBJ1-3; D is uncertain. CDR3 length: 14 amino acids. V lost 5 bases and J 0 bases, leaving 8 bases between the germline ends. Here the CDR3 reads CASSRLDSGNTIYF. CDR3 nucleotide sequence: TGTGCCAGCAGTCGATTGGACTCTGGAAACACCATATATTTT.

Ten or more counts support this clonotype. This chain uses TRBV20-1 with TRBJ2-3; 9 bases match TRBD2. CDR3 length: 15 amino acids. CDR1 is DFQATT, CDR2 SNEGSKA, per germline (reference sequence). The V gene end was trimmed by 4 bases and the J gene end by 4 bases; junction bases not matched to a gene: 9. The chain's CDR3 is CSATTGTSRADTQYF. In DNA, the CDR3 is TGCAGTGCTACTACCGGGACTAGCCGGGCAGATACGCAGTATTTT.

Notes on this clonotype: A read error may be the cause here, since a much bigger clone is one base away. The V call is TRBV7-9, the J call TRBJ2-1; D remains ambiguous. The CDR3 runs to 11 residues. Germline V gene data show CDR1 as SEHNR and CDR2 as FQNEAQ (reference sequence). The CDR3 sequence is CTSSSSHEQFF. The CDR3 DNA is TGTACCAGCAGCTCTTCCCATGAGCAGTTCTTC.

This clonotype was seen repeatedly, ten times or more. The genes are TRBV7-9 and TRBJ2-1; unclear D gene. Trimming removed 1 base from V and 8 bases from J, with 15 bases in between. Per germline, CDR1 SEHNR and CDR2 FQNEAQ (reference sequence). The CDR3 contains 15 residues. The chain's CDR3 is CASSLGRTSDDEQFF. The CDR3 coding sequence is TGTGCCAGCAGCTTAGGTCGAACCTCCGACGATGAGCAGTTCTTC.

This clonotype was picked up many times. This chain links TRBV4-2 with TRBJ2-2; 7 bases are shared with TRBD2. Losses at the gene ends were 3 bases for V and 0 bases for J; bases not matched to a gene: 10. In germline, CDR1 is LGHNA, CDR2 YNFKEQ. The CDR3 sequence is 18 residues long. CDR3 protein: CASSHLDLAGANTGELFF. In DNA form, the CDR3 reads TGTGCCAGCAGCCATCTTGACTTAGCGGGTGCGAACACCGGGGAGCTGTTTTTT.

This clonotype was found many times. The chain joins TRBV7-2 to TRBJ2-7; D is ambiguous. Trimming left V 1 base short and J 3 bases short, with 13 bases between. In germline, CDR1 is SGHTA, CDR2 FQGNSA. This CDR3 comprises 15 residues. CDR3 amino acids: CASSLVRGNLYEQYF. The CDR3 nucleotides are TGTGCCAGCAGCTTAGTGCGCGGAAACCTCTACGAGCAGTACTTC.

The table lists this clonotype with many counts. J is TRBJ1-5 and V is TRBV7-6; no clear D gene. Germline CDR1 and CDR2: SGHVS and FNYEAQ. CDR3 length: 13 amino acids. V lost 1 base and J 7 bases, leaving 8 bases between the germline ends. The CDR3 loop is CASSLGGPQPQHF. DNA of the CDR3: TGTGCCAGCAGCTTAGGCGGGCCCCAGCCCCAGCATTTT.

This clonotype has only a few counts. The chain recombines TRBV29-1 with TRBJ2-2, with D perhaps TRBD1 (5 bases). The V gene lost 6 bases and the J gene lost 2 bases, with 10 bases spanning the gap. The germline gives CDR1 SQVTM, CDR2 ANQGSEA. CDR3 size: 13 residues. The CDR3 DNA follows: TGCAGCGTAGGGGTCTTAAACACCGGGGAGCTGTTTTTT. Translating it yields CSVGVLNTGELFF.

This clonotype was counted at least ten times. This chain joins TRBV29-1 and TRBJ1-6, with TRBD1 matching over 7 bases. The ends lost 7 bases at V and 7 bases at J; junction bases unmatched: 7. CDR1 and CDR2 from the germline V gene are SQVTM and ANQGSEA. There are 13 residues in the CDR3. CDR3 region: CSGRDSENSPLHF. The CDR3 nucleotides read TGCAGCGGCCGGGACAGCGAGAATTCACCCCTCCACTTT.

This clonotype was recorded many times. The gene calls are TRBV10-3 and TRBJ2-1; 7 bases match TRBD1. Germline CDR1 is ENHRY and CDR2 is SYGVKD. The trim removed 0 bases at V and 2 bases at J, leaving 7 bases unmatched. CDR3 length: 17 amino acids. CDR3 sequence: CAISESGRGRTYNEQFF. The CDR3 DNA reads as TGTGCCATCAGTGAGTCGGGAAGGGGGCGAACCTACAATGAGCAGTTCTTC.

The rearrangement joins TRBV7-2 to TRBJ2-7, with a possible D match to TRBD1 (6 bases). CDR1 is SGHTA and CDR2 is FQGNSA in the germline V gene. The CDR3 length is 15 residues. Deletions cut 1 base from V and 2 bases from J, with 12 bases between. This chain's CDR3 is CASSLGPRDTYEQYF. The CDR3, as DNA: TGTGCCAGCAGCTTAGGGCCTCGGGACACCTACGAGCAGTACTTC.

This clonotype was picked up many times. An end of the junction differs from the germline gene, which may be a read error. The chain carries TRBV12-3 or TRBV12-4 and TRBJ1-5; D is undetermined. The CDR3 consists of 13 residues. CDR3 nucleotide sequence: TGCGCCAGCAGCCAAGGCTTAAATCAGCCCCAGCATTTT. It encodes CASSQGLNQPQHF.

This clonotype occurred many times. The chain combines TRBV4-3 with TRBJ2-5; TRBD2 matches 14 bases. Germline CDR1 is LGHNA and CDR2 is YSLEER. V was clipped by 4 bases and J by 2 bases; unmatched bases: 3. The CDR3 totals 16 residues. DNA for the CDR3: TGCGCCAGCAGCCCCTGGACTAGCGGGGGGCAAGAGACCCAGTACTTC. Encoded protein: CASSPWTSGGQETQYF.

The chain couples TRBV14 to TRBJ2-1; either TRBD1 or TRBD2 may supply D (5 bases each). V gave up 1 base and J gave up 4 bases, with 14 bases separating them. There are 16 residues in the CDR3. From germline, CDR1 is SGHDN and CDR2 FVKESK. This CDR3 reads CASSQVWDEPYNEQFF. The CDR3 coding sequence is TGTGCCAGCAGCCAAGTTTGGGACGAACCATACAATGAGCAGTTCTTC.

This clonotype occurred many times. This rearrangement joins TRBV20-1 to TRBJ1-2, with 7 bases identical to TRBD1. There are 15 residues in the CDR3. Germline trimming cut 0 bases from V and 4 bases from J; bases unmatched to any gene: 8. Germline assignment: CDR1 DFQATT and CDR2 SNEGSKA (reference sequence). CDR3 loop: CSARDRGGAVYGYTF. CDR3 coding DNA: TGCAGTGCTAGAGATCGAGGGGGCGCGGTCTATGGCTACACCTTC.

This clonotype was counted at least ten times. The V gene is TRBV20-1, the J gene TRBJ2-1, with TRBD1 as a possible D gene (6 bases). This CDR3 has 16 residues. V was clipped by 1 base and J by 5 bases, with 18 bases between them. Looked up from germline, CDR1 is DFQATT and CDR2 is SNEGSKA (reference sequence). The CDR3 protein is CSARVGARVGDNEQFF. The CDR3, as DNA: TGCAGTGCTAGAGTGGGGGCCCGGGTTGGGGACAATGAGCAGTTCTTC.

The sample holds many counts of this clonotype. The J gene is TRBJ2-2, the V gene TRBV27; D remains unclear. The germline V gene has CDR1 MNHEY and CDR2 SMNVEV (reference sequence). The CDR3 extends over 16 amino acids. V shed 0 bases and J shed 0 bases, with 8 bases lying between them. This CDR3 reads CASSLSPGANTGELFF. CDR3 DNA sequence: TGTGCCAGCAGTTTATCGCCCGGAGCGAACACCGGGGAGCTGTTTTTT.